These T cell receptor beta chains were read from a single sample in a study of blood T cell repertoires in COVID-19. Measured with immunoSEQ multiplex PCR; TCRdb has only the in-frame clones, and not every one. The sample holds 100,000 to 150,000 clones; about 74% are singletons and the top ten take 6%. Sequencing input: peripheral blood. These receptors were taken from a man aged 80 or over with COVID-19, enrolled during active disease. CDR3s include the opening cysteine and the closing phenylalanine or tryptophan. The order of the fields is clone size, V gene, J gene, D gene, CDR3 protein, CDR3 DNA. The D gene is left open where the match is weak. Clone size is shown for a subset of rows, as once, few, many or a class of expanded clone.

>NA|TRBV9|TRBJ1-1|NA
CASSVGVGVEAFF
TGTGCCAGCAGCGTAGGGGTCGGGGTGGAAGCTTTCTTT
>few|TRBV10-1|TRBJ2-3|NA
CASSVETNTDTQYF
TGCGCCAGCAGTGTCGAGACTAACACAGATACGCAGTATTTT
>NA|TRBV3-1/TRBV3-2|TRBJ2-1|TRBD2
CASSRTSGSYEQFF
TGTGCCAGCAGTCGGACTAGCGGGAGTTATGAGCAGTTCTTC
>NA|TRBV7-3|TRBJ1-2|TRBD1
CASSSGQGYGYTF
TGTGCCAGCAGCTCCGGACAGGGCTATGGCTACACCTTC
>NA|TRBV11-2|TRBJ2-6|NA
CASVRDTLSGANVLTF
TGTGCCAGTGTCCGGGACACTCTCTCTGGGGCCAACGTCCTGACTTTC
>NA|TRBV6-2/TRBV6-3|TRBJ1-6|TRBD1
CASSSERTGVPYNSPLHF
TGTGCCAGCAGTTCAGAACGGACAGGGGTCCCCTATAATTCACCCCTCCACTTT
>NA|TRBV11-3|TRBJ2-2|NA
CASSEQGNTGELFF
TGTGCCAGCAGCGAACAGGGAAACACCGGGGAGCTGTTTTTT
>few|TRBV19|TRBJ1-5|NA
CASSTTPQGSVQPQHF
TGTGCCAGTAGTACCACCCCACAGGGATCTGTTCAGCCCCAGCATTTT
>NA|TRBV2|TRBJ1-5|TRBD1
CASREQGGVGQPQHF
TGTGCCAGCAGGGAACAGGGGGGAGTGGGTCAGCCCCAGCATTTT
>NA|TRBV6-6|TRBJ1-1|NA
CASSSRDSMNTEAFF
TGTGCCAGCAGCTCCCGGGATTCTATGAACACTGAAGCTTTCTTT
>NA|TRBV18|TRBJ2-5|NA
CASSPSQGRSGETQYF
TGTGCCAGCTCACCTTCACAGGGACGAAGTGGGGAGACCCAGTACTTC
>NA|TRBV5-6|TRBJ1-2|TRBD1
CASSLEGDRNYGYTF
TGTGCCAGCAGCTTGGAGGGGGACAGGAACTATGGCTACACCTTC
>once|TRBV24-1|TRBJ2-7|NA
CATSDRVSYEQYF
TGTGCCACCAGTGACAGGGTCTCCTACGAGCAGTACTTC
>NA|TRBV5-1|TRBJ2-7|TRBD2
CASSLRSTSGVPYEQYF
TGCGCCAGCAGCTTGAGGAGTACTAGCGGGGTTCCCTACGAGCAGTACTTC
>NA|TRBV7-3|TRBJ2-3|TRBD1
CASSHSPGQGPDTQYF
TGTGCCAGCAGCCATTCGCCGGGACAGGGTCCAGATACGCAGTATTTT
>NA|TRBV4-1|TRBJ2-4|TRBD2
CASSQERRAGVMAKNIQYF
TGCGCCAGCAGCCAAGAAAGAAGAGCGGGAGTTATGGCCAAAAACATTCAGTACTTC
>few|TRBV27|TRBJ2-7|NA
CASSPLGASNEQYF
TGTGCCAGCAGCCCCTTGGGGGCATCAAACGAGCAGTACTTC
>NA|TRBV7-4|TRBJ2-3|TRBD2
CASSLVLRAGVGTDTQYF
TGTGCCAGCAGCTTAGTTTTACGGGCGGGAGTGGGTACAGATACGCAGTATTTT
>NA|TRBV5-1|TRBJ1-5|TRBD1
CASSLGPGGQPQHF
TGCGCCAGCAGCTTGGGACCAGGGGGACAGCCCCAGCATTTT
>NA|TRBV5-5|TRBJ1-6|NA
CASSLNGNSPLHF
TGTGCCAGCAGCTTGAACGGTAATTCACCCCTCCACTTT
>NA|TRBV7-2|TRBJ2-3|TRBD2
CASSSRTSGRPDTQYF
TGTGCCAGCAGTTCCCGTACTAGCGGGAGACCAGATACGCAGTATTTT
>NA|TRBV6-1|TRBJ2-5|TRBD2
CASSEVGGAGGFAQYF
TGTGCCAGCAGTGAAGTCGGAGGGGCGGGGGGTTTTGCCCAGTACTTC
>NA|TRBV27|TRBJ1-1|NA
CATRPWGGGTEAFF
TGTGCCACCCGCCCCTGGGGGGGCGGCACTGAAGCTTTCTTT
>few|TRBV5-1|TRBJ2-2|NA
CASSPGDTNTGELFF
TGCGCCAGCAGCCCTGGGGACACTAACACCGGGGAGCTGTTTTTT
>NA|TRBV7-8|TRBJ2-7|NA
CASSPNLRTYEQYF
TGTGCCAGCAGCCCGAACCTTCGGACTTACGAGCAGTACTTC
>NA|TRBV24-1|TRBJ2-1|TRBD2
CATSDSALAGKGYNEQFF
TGTGCCACCAGTGACTCCGCGCTAGCGGGAAAGGGCTACAATGAGCAGTTCTTC
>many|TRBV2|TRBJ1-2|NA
CASSEILQGPRPDLGYTF
TGTGCCAGCAGTGAAATATTGCAGGGGCCTCGACCAGACCTTGGCTACACCTTC
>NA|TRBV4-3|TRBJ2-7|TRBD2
CASSRASGPGNEQYF
TGCGCCAGCAGCCGGGCTAGCGGGCCGGGGAACGAGCAGTACTTC
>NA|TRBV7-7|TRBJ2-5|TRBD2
CASSTAGGRETQYF
TGTGCTAGCAGCACAGCGGGGGGCAGAGAGACCCAGTACTTC
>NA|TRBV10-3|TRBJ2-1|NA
CAISDPRGDYNEQFF
TGTGCCATCAGTGATCCCAGGGGGGACTACAATGAGCAGTTCTTC
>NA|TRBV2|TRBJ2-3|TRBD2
CASRGFGTSGRAADTQYF
TGTGCCAGCAGGGGGTTTGGGACTAGCGGGAGGGCCGCAGATACGCAGTATTTT
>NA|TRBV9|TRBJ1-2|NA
CASSVVPEGSYGYTF
TGTGCCAGCAGCGTAGTGCCGGAGGGCAGTTATGGCTACACCTTC
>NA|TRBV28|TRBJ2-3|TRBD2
CASTSGGGRAGDTQYF
TGTGCCAGCACCTCTGGTGGCGGGAGGGCCGGTGATACGCAGTATTTT
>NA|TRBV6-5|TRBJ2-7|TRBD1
CASKRTGSEEQYF
TGTGCCAGCAAGAGGACAGGGTCTGAAGAGCAGTACTTC
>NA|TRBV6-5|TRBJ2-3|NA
CASSLGGPDTQYF
TGTGCCAGCAGTTTAGGGGGTCCAGATACGCAGTATTTT
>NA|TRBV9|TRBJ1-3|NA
CASSPQGLPSGNTIYF
TGTGCCAGCAGCCCCCAGGGGTTGCCCTCTGGAAACACCATATATTTT
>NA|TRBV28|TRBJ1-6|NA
CASSLQGGSPLHF
TGTGCCAGCAGTTTACAGGGTGGCTCACCCCTCCACTTT